The clone carrying this T cell receptor beta chain was counted only a few times. The target antigen is unknown. TCRdb re-called the 5' RACE reads with MiXCR, one entry per CDR3 protein. The data contain about 260,000 distinct CDR3 sequences, 16% of them singletons. These data come from a study of T-cell memory formation after mild COVID-19. Germline CDR1 reads DFQATT; CDR2 reads SNEGSKA (reference sequence). CDR3 length: 15 residues. The germline V and J ends were trimmed by 4 bases and 6 bases, with 22 bases remaining between them. Study-level results: Clones contracting across day 15 to 85 had a balanced CD4/CD8 profile; later expanding clones leaned CD4+. Contracting CD4+ clones sat mainly in CM and EM; CD8+ in EMRA.

This chain uses TRBV20-1 with TRBJ2-7; the D is unclear. This receptor was identified in a man in his late teens or twenties who had mild COVID-19 (a few samples of this study predate the infection). Cell type and time point are not known. Sample: PBMCs or a T cell subset sorted from them (not recorded which). DNA for the CDR3: TGCAGTGCTATTGGGTTCATGAGACCGCCAAGCGAGCAGTACGTC. It specifies CSAIGFMRPPSEQYV.